This T cell receptor beta chain was documented in a study of blood T cell repertoires in COVID-19. Per germline, CDR1 LNHNV and CDR2 YYDKDF (reference sequence). The CDR3 is 16 amino acids. J was trimmed by 6 bases and V by 1 base; bases with no gene match: 9. Profiling relied on immunoSEQ multiplex PCR, and the TCRdb table lists in-frame clones only, not all of them. Found here are 320,000 or so clones, approximately 88% of them singletons; the top ten hold around 5%. The clonotype comes from a man aged 30 to 39 who had recovered from COVID-19. The chain carries TRBV15 and TRBJ2-3; TRBD1 agrees at 8 bases. The specimen was PBMCs or T cells enriched from blood (not recorded which). CDR3 loop: CATSRAPGGGWDTQYF. The CDR3 nucleotides read TGTGCCACCAGCAGAGCCCCAGGGGGCGGATGGGATACGCAGTATTTT. The full variable domain, its missing parts supplied by reference TRBV15 and TRBJ2-3, is DAMVIQNPRYQVTQFGKPVTLSCSQTLNHNVMYWYQQKSSQAPKLLFHYYDKDFNNEADTPDNFQSRRPNTSFCFLDIRSPGLGDTAMYLCATSRAPGGGWDTQYFGPGTRLTVL.